This TCR beta chain was observed in a study of blood T cell repertoires in COVID-19. This CDR3 is 15 amino acids long. Trimming stripped 2 bases from V and 1 base from J, with 11 bases between. Germline CDR1 LGHNA, CDR2 YNFKEQ. Sequencing used immunoSEQ multiplex PCR; TCRdb keeps in-frame clones, though not all of them. The sample has 23,000 or so clones, around nine tenths seen once. The chain couples TRBV4-2 to TRBJ1-1; D is unresolved. This clonotype was obtained from a human donor in a cohort sampled during active COVID-19. Sequenced sample: peripheral blood. The CDR3 region has the DNA TGTGCCAGCAGCCAAATGGGCAGACGGAACACTGAAGCTTTCTTT. Translation gives CASSQMGRRNTEAFF.